One and the same sample provided the 2 T cell receptor beta chains below, sequenced in a study of OX40 agonist ivuxolimab in advanced cancers. The assay was immunoSEQ multiplex PCR, and TCRdb's table has in-frame clones only and misses some. The sample comprises 45,000 to 55,000 clones, 80% to 85% of which are singletons, and roughly 6.5% rests with the top ten. The specimen comprised CD4+ or CD8+ T cells sorted from blood, sampled in a trial of the OX40 agonist ivuxolimab. Receptor source: an adult with an advanced solid tumor such as melanoma, head and neck, liver or kidney cancer.

The chain couples TRBV15 to TRBJ1-2, with 9 bases that match TRBD1. The CDR3 loop spans 15 amino acids. Germline lookup yields CDR1 LNHNV and CDR2 YYDKDF (reference sequence). With 0 bases clipped from V and 6 bases from J, the junction kept 5 bases outside the gene matches. The CDR3 region has the DNA TGTGCCACCAGCAGAGATCAAGGACAGGGGAATGGCTACACCTTC. Translated, it gives CATSRDQGQGNGYTF.

The chain links TRBV6-6 to TRBJ1-2, with 7 bases matching TRBD1. This CDR3 has 15 amino acids. The ends lost 0 bases at V and 4 bases at J; junction bases unmatched: 5. CDR1 is MNHNY, CDR2 SVGAGI, per germline (reference sequence). CDR3 sequence reads: CASSYSKAGGYGYTF. CDR3 DNA: TGTGCCAGCAGTTACTCGAAGGCAGGGGGCTATGGCTACACCTTC.